These 10 T cell receptor beta chains came from one sample sequenced in a study of cytomegalovirus exposure and HLA in healthy donors. Generated by immunoSEQ multiplex PCR, the TCRdb table keeps only in-frame clones and is missing some. This sample yields about 110,000 clones, of which about 92% are seen a single time; under 2% belongs to the top ten. The sequenced sample was PBMCs. The receptors come from a young woman in good health and CMV-seronegative.

This chain links TRBV30 with TRBJ1-2; 8 nucleotides align to TRBD1. Losses at the gene ends were 0 bases for V and 7 bases for J; bases not matched to a gene: 4. This CDR3 has 13 residues. Looked up from germline, CDR1 is GTSNPN and CDR2 is SVGIG (reference sequence). CDR3 DNA: TGTGCCTGGAGTGTTGGACAGGGTTTTGGCTACACCTTC. Its translation: CAWSVGQGFGYTF.

The chain links TRBV29-1 to TRBJ1-1; D unresolved. From germline, CDR1 is SQVTM and CDR2 ANQGSEA. V dropped 0 bases and J dropped 10 bases, with 18 bases sitting between them. The CDR3 is 14 residues long. This CDR3 is CSVEDSGGRAGAFF. The DNA of the CDR3 is TGCAGCGTTGAAGATTCAGGCGGTCGAGCGGGAGCTTTCTTT.

The chain uses TRBV4-3 and TRBJ2-3; D is undetermined. Germline V gene lookup returns CDR1 LGHNA and CDR2 YSLEER. V dropped 4 bases and J dropped 4 bases, with 9 bases sitting between them. There are 13 residues in the CDR3. The CDR3 region has the DNA TGCGCCAGCAGCCCTTACCGGTCAGATACGCAGTATTTT. It codes for CASSPYRSDTQYF.

This clone was recorded only once. The CDR3 region is CASSHLPGQGGTEAFF. For the CDR3, the DNA is TGTGCCAGCAGCCACCTACCGGGACAGGGTGGAACTGAAGCTTTCTTT. V usage is TRBV7-9 and J usage is TRBJ1-1; 9 bases line up with TRBD1. The CDR3 runs to 16 residues. Germline lookup yields CDR1 SEHNR and CDR2 FQNEAQ (reference sequence). Trimming at V came to 5 bases and at J to 5 bases, leaving 12 bases not matched to a gene. The variable domain in full, completed from reference TRBV7-9 and TRBJ1-1, reads DTGVSQNPRHKITKRGQNVTFRCDPISEHNRLYWYRQTLGQGPEFLTYFQNEAQLEKSRLLSDRFSAERPKGSFSTLEIQRTEQGDSAMYLCASSHLPGQGGTEAFFGQGTRLTVV.

This sequence joins TRBV7-6 and TRBJ2-5; TRBD2 agrees at 7 bases. The J segment lost 4 bases and the V segment lost 5 bases, leaving 4 bases of the junction unmatched. This CDR3 is built from 13 residues. Looked up from germline, CDR1 is SGHVS and CDR2 is FNYEAQ. CDR3 sequence: CASSLGEGETQYF. The CDR3 DNA reads TGTGCCAGCAGCCTTGGGGAGGGAGAGACCCAGTACTTC. Using reference TRBV7-6 and TRBJ2-5 for the parts outside the CDR3, the full variable domain is GAGVSQSPRYKVTKRGQDVALRCDPISGHVSLYWYRQALGQGPEFLTYFNYEAQQDKSGLPNDRFSAERPEGSISTLTIQRTEQRDSAMYRCASSLGEGETQYFGPGTRLLVL.

This CDR3 reads CAWGLLRTDRANYGYTF. CDR3 DNA sequence: TGTGCCTGGGGCCTACTTCGGACAGACCGAGCTAACTATGGCTACACCTTC. The J gene is TRBJ1-2, the V gene TRBV30, with D perhaps TRBD1 (6 bases). The V and J ends lost 5 bases and 0 bases respectively, with 22 bases between them. Germline assignment: CDR1 GTSNPN and CDR2 SVGIG (reference sequence). This CDR3 is built from 17 residues.

The chain has TRBV29-1 and TRBJ2-7; D remains unclear. The CDR3 is made up of 11 amino acids. V was cut by 2 bases and J by 5 bases, with 7 bases left in between. Germline V CDR1 and CDR2: SQVTM, ANQGSEA. CDR3 protein: CSVESANEQYF. Written as DNA, the CDR3 is TGCAGCGTTGAATCTGCGAACGAGCAGTACTTC.

The chain uses TRBV28 and TRBJ2-2; D not resolved. The germline V gene encodes CDR1 MDHEN and CDR2 SYDVKM. Trimming left V 2 bases short and J 0 bases short, with 13 bases between. The CDR3 loop spans 17 amino acids. Here the CDR3 DNA reads TGTGCCAGCAGTTTAAATGAGGTTACCTCGAACACCGGGGAGCTGTTTTTT. Translated, it gives CASSLNEVTSNTGELFF.

This clone came up a few times. The V gene is TRBV5-1, the J gene TRBJ2-2, with D perhaps TRBD2 (5 bases). Germline values: CDR1 SGHRS, CDR2 YFSETQ. Trimming removed 3 bases from V and 5 bases from J, with 5 bases in between. The CDR3 loop spans 12 amino acids. The CDR3 bases are TGCGCCAGCAGCTCGGGGACCGGGGAGCTGTTTTTT. Translating gives CASSSGTGELFF. Full variable domain (rest looked up from reference TRBV5-1 and TRBJ2-2): KAGVTQTPRYLIKTRGQQVTLSCSPISGHRSVSWYQQTPGQGLQFLFEYFSETQRNKGNFPGRFSGRQFSNSRSEMNVSTLELGDSALYLCASSSGTGELFFGEGSRLTVL.

This sequence joins TRBV12-5 and TRBJ1-1, with D possibly being TRBD1 (6 bases). The CDR3 consists of 12 residues. V lost 6 bases, J lost 2 bases, and 7 bases lay in between. Germline CDR1 LGHNT, CDR2 FRNRAP. CDR3 in DNA: TGTGCTAGTGGGACAGGCAACACTGAAGCTTTCTTT. As protein: CASGTGNTEAFF.